These 4 T cell receptor beta chains came from one sample sequenced in a study of molecular identifiers for immune sequencing clone quantification. TCRdb fed the PCR reads into MiXCR, producing one record per CDR3 protein. Of about 510,000 distinct CDR3 sequences listed, around a fifth are singletons. The sample consisted of naive CD8+ T cells from blood, with Jurkat cell RNA spiked in. Documented subset: FACS-sorted CD8+CD4-CCR7+CD45RA+ naive T cells. The receptors were gathered from a human donor in good health. Some libraries in this study had Jurkat cell RNA spiked in.

The genes are TRBV9 and TRBJ2-3, with TRBD2 matching over 12 bases. The CDR3 spans 16 residues. The J segment lost 7 bases and the V segment lost 4 bases, leaving 10 bases of the junction unmatched. Germline CDR1 and CDR2: SGDLS and YYNGEE. DNA for the CDR3: TGTGCCAGCAGCTCTAATCTAGCGGGGGGGCCAAATACGCAGTATTTT. Protein product: CASSSNLAGGPNTQYF.

This clonotype was detected ten times or more. This chain links TRBV6-2 or TRBV6-3 with TRBJ2-7; 7 bases are a match to TRBD2. The germline CDR1 and CDR2 sequences are MNHEY and SVGEGT. Losses at the gene ends were 5 bases for V and 5 bases for J; bases not matched to a gene: 9. The CDR3 has 14 amino acids. CDR3 in amino acids: CASSQTRGGDEQYF. For the CDR3, the DNA is TGTGCCAGCAGTCAAACTCGTGGGGGGGACGAGCAGTACTTC.

The chain carries TRBV7-9 and TRBJ2-2; TRBD2 matches at 10 bases. This CDR3 comprises 17 residues. V shed 5 bases and J 2 bases; nucleotides not matched to a gene: 8. The germline V gene has CDR1 SEHNR and CDR2 FQNEAQ (reference sequence). For the CDR3, the DNA is TGTGCCAGCAGCCCTCCAGCGGGGGGGTCTAACACCGGGGAGCTGTTTTTT. It encodes CASSPPAGGSNTGELFF.

V and J are TRBV28 and TRBJ2-2; 12 bases are a match to TRBD1. Germline CDR1 MDHEN, CDR2 SYDVKM. The CDR3 runs 15 residues. Losses at the gene ends were 0 bases for V and 10 bases for J; bases not matched to a gene: 3. The CDR3 sequence: CASSLWGTGGAELFF. CDR3 DNA sequence: TGTGCCAGCAGTTTATGGGGGACAGGGGGCGCGGAGCTGTTTTTT. Drawing the rest from reference TRBV28 and TRBJ2-2, the complete variable domain is DVKVTQSSRYLVKRTGEKVFLECVQDMDHENMFWYRQDPGLGLRLIYFSYDVKMKEKGDIPEGYSVSREKKERFSLILESASTNQTSMYLCASSLWGTGGAELFFGEGSRLTVL.